In this sample, the clone carrying this T cell receptor (beta chain) turned up a few times. No antigen is known for it. Investigators reverse transcribed all isolated RNA, so they sequenced expressed TCRB transcripts. It was found that naive, central memory and regulatory T cell samples averaged about 3.57 million reads. The method was immunoSEQ multiplex PCR; TCRdb's version includes in-frame clones alone and lacks a portion of them. The table has some 290,000 clones, around an eighth seen once. One heparinised draw, averaging about 110 mL, was taken per donor. The authors sorted CD4+ naive, central memory, regulatory and stem cell-like memory cells via CD45RO/CCR7/CD25/CD127/CD95/CD27. V gave up 8 bases and J gave up 0 bases, with 7 bases separating them. CDR1 and CDR2 from the germline V gene are MDHEN and SYDVKM. The CDR3 is 12 residues long. The entry originates in a study of beta chain features in type 1 diabetes. Findings and caveats of the study: In every one of the four CD4+ subsets, TCRB CDR3s were moderately but significantly shorter in Type 1 diabetes patients. Patients and controls would be equally affected if PCR favored shorter templates.

This TCR was recovered from a man aged 25-45 years with type 1 diabetes. Sequencing was carried out using naive CD4+ T cells from blood. The V call is TRBV28, the J call TRBJ2-5; TRBD1 might be the D (5 bases). CDR3 sequence: CASWGNQETQYF. Written as DNA, the CDR3 is TGTGCCAGCTGGGGCAACCAAGAGACCCAGTACTTC.